This T cell receptor (beta chain) was observed in a study of healthy donors' naive CD4 and CD8 T cells. This CDR3 is 13 amino acids long. Germline V gene lookup returns CDR1 LNHDA and CDR2 SQIVND (reference sequence). With V trimmed by 8 bases and J by 2 bases, 5 bases remained unmatched. Starting from around 500 ng of total RNA, TCR libraries were made with linear amplification. In the authors' workflow: Sequencing covered around 78,000 rearranged alpha-chain transcripts across five or six healthy donors. TCRdb re-analysed the reads in MiXCR, keeping a single row per CDR3 protein. Here the V and J calls rest on TCRdb's processing, not on the authors' analysis. The sample carries approximately 180,000 distinct CDR3 sequences, about 76% recorded once. Only a few counts were recorded for this clonotype.

The TCR sequence derives from a pool of human donors in good health; the sample pools cells from several healthy donors. The chain uses TRBV19 and TRBJ1-1; TRBD1 matches at 7 bases. Specimen: naive CD4+ and CD8+ T cells sorted from blood, pooled from several donors. CDR3 bases: TGTGCCAGTGAAGACAGGGTCAACACTGAAGCTTTCTTT. It codes for CASEDRVNTEAFF.